This TCR beta chain was sequenced in a study of post-analysis software for immune sequencing data. General observations from the study: Roughly five TRBV segments were significantly more frequent in patients than in controls. TRBV5-6, TRBV5-1 and TRBV20-1 were among these segments. Normalized Chao1 diversity was significantly lower in multiple sclerosis patients than in controls. The F measure placed samples prepared in the same batch into strongly shared clusters.

In this sample, this clonotype turned up a few times. The antigen is undetermined. The library was made from cDNA and included unique molecular identifiers. Each sample of 1 to 10 million input T cells yielded roughly 0.5 million cDNA molecules, so each molecule approximated one T cell. One entry per CDR3 protein results from TCRdb running MiXCR on the PCR reads. Seen here are fewer than 550,000 distinct CDR3 sequences, approximately 31% observed once, and the top ten hold under 7%. CDR1 and CDR2 from the germline V gene are SGHTA and FQGTGA. The junction had 5 bases not matched to a gene; V was cut back by 1 base and J by 6 bases. The CDR3 length is 16 residues.

The sample consisted of blood. This chain uses TRBV7-3 with TRBJ2-3; 12 bases align to TRBD2. The TCR sequence derives from a girl aged 2 to 17 with multiple sclerosis. This chain's CDR3 is CASSLNLAGGPDTQYF. CDR3 coding DNA: TGTGCCAGCAGCTTAAATCTAGCGGGGGGGCCGGATACGCAGTATTTT.